These 20 T cell receptor beta chains came from one sample sequenced in a study of cytomegalovirus exposure and HLA in healthy donors. Primers: 60 Vbeta forward and 13 Jbeta reverse. Sequencing used immunoSEQ multiplex PCR; TCRdb keeps in-frame clones, though not all of them. The repertoire includes 150,000 to 250,000 clones, about 80% of them detected once, and about 1.9% sits in the top ten. Material: PBMCs. The receptors stem from a man aged 25-45 years in good health and CMV-seronegative.

With respect to this clone: A junction boundary mismatches the germline segment, possibly from a read error. V usage is TRBV20-1 and J usage is TRBJ2-7; 7 nucleotides agree with TRBD2. The CDR3 sequence is 11 residues long. CDR1 is DFQATT and CDR2 is SNEGSKA in the germline V gene (reference sequence). CDR3 nucleotide sequence: TGCAGTGGCGGGAGCTCCTACGAGCAGTACTTT. Protein sequence: CSGGSSYEQYF.

The V and J genes are TRBV5-1 and TRBJ1-5, with 8 bases aligning to TRBD1. V gave up 3 bases and J gave up 2 bases; unmatched junction bases: 1. Germline assignment: CDR1 SGHRS and CDR2 YFSETQ. The CDR3 sequence is 14 residues long. The CDR3 region has the DNA TGCGCCAGCAGCTCGGGACAGGGCAATCAGCCCCAGCATTTT. As protein: CASSSGQGNQPQHF.

The chain couples TRBV5-8 to TRBJ1-5; D gene uncertain. V lost 0 bases to trimming and J lost 7 bases, with 17 bases between them. The CDR3 length is 16 residues. Germline loops: CDR1 SGHTS, CDR2 YDEGEE. The chain's CDR3 is CASSLGDRGNYQPQHF. In nucleotides, the CDR3 is TGTGCCAGCAGCTTGGGGGATAGAGGGAATTACCAGCCCCAGCATTTT.

A word on this clone: The same CDR3 is also encoded by other DNA sequences in this sample. This chain joins TRBV29-1 and TRBJ2-7; D is ambiguous. The V gene lost 6 bases and the J gene lost 2 bases, with 11 bases spanning the gap. The germline V gene has CDR1 SQVTM and CDR2 ANQGSEA. The CDR3 is 12 residues long. The CDR3 sequence: CSVPGLAYEQYF. CDR3 nucleotides: TGCAGCGTGCCCGGGTTAGCCTACGAGCAGTACTTC.

The chain couples TRBV10-1 to TRBJ2-5, with 9 bases lining up with TRBD1. The trim removed 6 bases at V and 2 bases at J, leaving 10 bases unmatched. The CDR3 consists of 16 residues. Germline CDR1 is WNHNN and CDR2 is SYGVQD (reference sequence). The DNA of the CDR3 is TGCGCCAGCAGCCCCGGGTGGGACAGGGATCAAGAGACCCAGTACTTC. This encodes CASSPGWDRDQETQYF.

The gene calls are TRBV28 and TRBJ2-2; 8 bases fit TRBD2. V lost 3 bases, J lost 8 bases, and 8 bases stayed unmatched. Germline V gene lookup returns CDR1 MDHEN and CDR2 SYDVKM. This CDR3 has 15 residues. CDR3 coding DNA: TGTGCCAGCAGTTTCGGGAGGGTTAGGGTAGGGGAGCTGTTTTTT. Translated: CASSFGRVRVGELFF. Looking up the rest from reference TRBV28 and TRBJ2-2 gives the full variable domain: DVKVTQSSRYLVKRTGEKVFLECVQDMDHENMFWYRQDPGLGLRLIYFSYDVKMKEKGDIPEGYSVSREKKERFSLILESASTNQTSMYLCASSFGRVRVGELFFGEGSRLTVL.

The chain couples TRBV28 to TRBJ1-2; unclear D gene. V dropped 2 bases and J dropped 2 bases, with 12 bases sitting between them. The V gene's germline CDR1 is MDHEN and CDR2 SYDVKM. This CDR3 is built from 15 residues. CDR3 protein: CASSLDRRINYGYTF. For the CDR3, the DNA is TGTGCCAGCAGTTTAGATCGGAGGATAAACTATGGCTACACCTTC.

The genes are TRBV27 and TRBJ2-3, with 14 bases aligning to TRBD2. CDR3 length: 17 residues. The trim removed 5 bases at V and 8 bases at J, leaving 12 bases unmatched. Germline assignment: CDR1 MNHEY and CDR2 SMNVEV (reference sequence). The CDR3 here is CASSPRSTSGRAATQYF. The CDR3 region has the DNA TGTGCCAGCAGTCCGCGATCGACTAGCGGGAGGGCCGCTACGCAGTATTTT.

V gene TRBV7-9 combines with J gene TRBJ2-1; D is perhaps TRBD2 (5 bases). V lost 5 bases, J lost 2 bases, and 16 bases lay in between. Germline V gene data show CDR1 as SEHNR and CDR2 as FQNEAQ (reference sequence). CDR3 length: 16 amino acids. For the CDR3, the DNA is TGTGCCAGCAGCCCGAGTCGGACGGGGACCTACAATGAGCAGTTCTTC. This codes for CASSPSRTGTYNEQFF. The variable domain in full, with the rest retrieved from reference TRBV7-9 and TRBJ2-1, is DTGVSQNPRHKITKRGQNVTFRCDPISEHNRLYWYRQTLGQGPEFLTYFQNEAQLEKSRLLSDRFSAERPKGSFSTLEIQRTEQGDSAMYLCASSPSRTGTYNEQFFGPGTRLTVL.

The chain employs TRBV6-1 and TRBJ2-2; D might be TRBD2 (6 bases). V lost 6 bases and J 2 bases, leaving 10 bases between the germline ends. This CDR3 is 14 amino acids long. Germline loops: CDR1 MNHNS, CDR2 SASEGT. The CDR3 nucleotides read TGTGCCAGCAGGCGGGACGATAACACCGGGGAGCTGTTTTTT. As protein: CASRRDDNTGELFF.

Comment on this clone: The sample carries other DNA sequences with the same CDR3. The chain joins TRBV19 to TRBJ2-3; 7 bases line up with TRBD1. After removal of 5 bases from V and 6 bases from J, the junction contained 17 bases not matched to a gene. The CDR3 runs 17 residues. CDR1 and CDR2 (germline): LNHDA, SQIVND (reference sequence). Here the CDR3 reads CASSLRPRGFVMDTQYF. The CDR3, as DNA: TGTGCCAGTAGTCTTCGTCCCAGGGGGTTCGTAATGGATACGCAGTATTTT.

With regard to this clone: This sample also contains other DNA sequences that code for the same CDR3. The chain is built from TRBV25-1 and TRBJ2-7; weak D call: TRBD2 (6 bases). V dropped 8 bases and J dropped 9 bases, with 14 bases sitting between them. Germline CDR1 is MGHDK and CDR2 is SYGVNS. The CDR3 runs to 11 residues. This chain's CDR3 is CASGTSSGQYF. CDR3 nucleotides: TGTGCCAGCGGGACCAGTAGCGGGCAGTACTTC.

V usage is TRBV28 and J usage is TRBJ2-7; D not certain. Germline-derived CDR1 and CDR2 are MDHEN and SYDVKM. This CDR3 is built from 11 residues. The germline V and J ends were trimmed by 3 bases and 6 bases, with 6 bases remaining between them. CDR3 sequence reads: CASSLRGEQYF. The CDR3 DNA follows: TGTGCCAGCAGTTTGCGAGGCGAGCAGTACTTC.

This clone was observed a handful of times. The chain has TRBV6-1 and TRBJ2-3, with 9 nucleotides matching TRBD2. Germline CDR1 is MNHNS and CDR2 is SASEGT. The junction had 2 bases not matched to a gene; V was cut back by 4 bases and J by 3 bases. CDR3 length equals 14 residues. CDR3 in DNA: TGTGCCAGCAGTGGGACTAGCGATACAGATACGCAGTATTTT. Its protein is CASSGTSDTDTQYF.

This chain uses TRBV30 with TRBJ2-1; D is perhaps TRBD1 (5 bases). CDR1 GTSNPN and CDR2 SVGIG come from the germline V gene (reference sequence). V gave up 0 bases and J gave up 6 bases, with 6 bases separating them. This CDR3 is 12 amino acids long. CDR3 in DNA: TGTGCCTGGAGTGTGGGGCCCAATGAGCAGTTCTTC. This sequence encodes CAWSVGPNEQFF. Together with reference TRBV30 and TRBJ2-1, the CDR3 gives the full variable domain: SQTIHQWPATLVQPVGSPLSLECTVEGTSNPNLYWYRQAAGRGLQLLFYSVGIGQISSEVPQNLSASRPQDRQFILSSKKLLLSDSGFYLCAWSVGPNEQFFGPGTRLTVL.

The V gene is TRBV5-1, the J gene TRBJ2-1; D is ambiguous. The CDR3 is 13 residues long. Germline CDR1 reads SGHRS; CDR2 reads YFSETQ. With 0 bases removed from V and 5 bases from J, the gap between germline ends came to 6 bases. The CDR3 spells CASSLAVHNEQFF. CDR3 nucleotides: TGCGCCAGCAGCTTGGCTGTTCACAATGAGCAGTTCTTC. The whole variable domain, filled in from reference TRBV5-1 and TRBJ2-1, reads KAGVTQTPRYLIKTRGQQVTLSCSPISGHRSVSWYQQTPGQGLQFLFEYFSETQRNKGNFPGRFSGRQFSNSRSEMNVSTLELGDSALYLCASSLAVHNEQFFGPGTRLTVL.

The genes are TRBV5-1 and TRBJ2-1; TRBD2 might be the D (6 bases). The CDR3 has 14 residues. Trimming took off 6 bases at V and 2 bases at J, with 12 bases between the two ends. CDR1 and CDR2 (germline): SGHRS, YFSETQ. The DNA for the CDR3 is TGCGCCAGCAATAAGGAGGGGACCTACAATGAGCAGTTCTTC. Amino acids: CASNKEGTYNEQFF. The whole variable domain, remainder taken from reference TRBV5-1 and TRBJ2-1, is KAGVTQTPRYLIKTRGQQVTLSCSPISGHRSVSWYQQTPGQGLQFLFEYFSETQRNKGNFPGRFSGRQFSNSRSEMNVSTLELGDSALYLCASNKEGTYNEQFFGPGTRLTVL.

This clone was counted only a few times. The gene calls are TRBV18 and TRBJ2-5; weak D call: TRBD2 (6 bases). The CDR3 contains 12 residues. The germline gives CDR1 KGHSH, CDR2 LQKENI. The germline V and J ends were trimmed by 5 bases and 7 bases, with 11 bases remaining between them. The CDR3 nucleotides read TGTGCCAGCTCAGCTAGCGAAGGGACCCAGTACTTC. Protein product: CASSASEGTQYF.

The genes are TRBV9 and TRBJ2-7, with 10 positions matching TRBD2. Germline V gene sequence: CDR1 SGDLS, CDR2 YYNGEE. The CDR3 runs to 16 residues. J gave up 3 bases and V 0 bases, and 6 bases lay outside the gene matches. CDR3 nucleotide sequence: TGTGCCAGCAGCGTAGACCAACTAGCGGGAAACTACGAGCAGTACTTC. It translates to CASSVDQLAGNYEQYF.

The chain combines TRBV27 with TRBJ2-1, with 9 nucleotides matching TRBD2. Germline V lookup: CDR1 MNHEY, CDR2 SMNVEV (reference sequence). The length of the CDR3 is 15 residues. With 7 bases clipped from V and 6 bases from J, the junction kept 10 bases outside the gene matches. The CDR3 nucleotides are TGTGCCAGCACCGCGTATAGCGGGAGAGTCAATGAGCAGTTCTTC. This sequence encodes CASTAYSGRVNEQFF.